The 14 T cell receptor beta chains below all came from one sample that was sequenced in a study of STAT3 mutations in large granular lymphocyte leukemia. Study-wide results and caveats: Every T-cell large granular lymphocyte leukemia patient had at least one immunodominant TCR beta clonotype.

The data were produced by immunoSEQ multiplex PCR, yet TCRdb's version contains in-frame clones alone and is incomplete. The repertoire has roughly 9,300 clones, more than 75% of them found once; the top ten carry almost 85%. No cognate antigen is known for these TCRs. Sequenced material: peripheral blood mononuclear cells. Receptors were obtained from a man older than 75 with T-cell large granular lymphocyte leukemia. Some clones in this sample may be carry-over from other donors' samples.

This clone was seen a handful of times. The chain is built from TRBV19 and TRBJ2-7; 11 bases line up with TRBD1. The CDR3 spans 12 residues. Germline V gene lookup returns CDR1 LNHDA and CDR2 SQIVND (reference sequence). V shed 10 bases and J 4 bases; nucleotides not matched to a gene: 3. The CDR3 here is CATGQGAYEQYF. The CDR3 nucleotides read TGTGCCACAGGACAGGGGGCGTACGAGCAGTACTTC. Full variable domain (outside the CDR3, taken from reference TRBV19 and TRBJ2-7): DGGITQSPKYLFRKEGQNVTLSCEQNLNHDAMYWYRQDPGQGLRLIYYSQIVNDFQKGDIAEGYSVSREKKESFPLTVTSAQKNPTAFYLCATGQGAYEQYFGPGTRLTVT.

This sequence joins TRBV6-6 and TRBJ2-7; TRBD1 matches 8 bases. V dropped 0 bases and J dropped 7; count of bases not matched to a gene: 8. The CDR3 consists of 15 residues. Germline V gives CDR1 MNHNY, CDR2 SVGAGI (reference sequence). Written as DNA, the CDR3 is TGTGCCAGCAGTTACTCCCAAGGACAGGGCGAAGAGCAGTACTTC. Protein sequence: CASSYSQGQGEEQYF.

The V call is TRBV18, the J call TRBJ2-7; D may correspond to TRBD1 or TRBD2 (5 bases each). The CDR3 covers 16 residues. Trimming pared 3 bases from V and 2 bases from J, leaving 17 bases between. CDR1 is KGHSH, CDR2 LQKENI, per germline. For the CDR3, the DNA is TGTGCCAGCTCACCGCAGGATGGGACCGCCGCCTACGAGCAGTACTTC. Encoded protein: CASSPQDGTAAYEQYF.

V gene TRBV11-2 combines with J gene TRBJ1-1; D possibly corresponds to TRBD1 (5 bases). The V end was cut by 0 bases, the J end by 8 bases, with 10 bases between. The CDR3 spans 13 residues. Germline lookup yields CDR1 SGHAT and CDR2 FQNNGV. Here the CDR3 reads CASSLDRQLEAFF. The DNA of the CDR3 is TGTGCCAGCAGCTTAGACAGACAGCTCGAAGCTTTCTTT.

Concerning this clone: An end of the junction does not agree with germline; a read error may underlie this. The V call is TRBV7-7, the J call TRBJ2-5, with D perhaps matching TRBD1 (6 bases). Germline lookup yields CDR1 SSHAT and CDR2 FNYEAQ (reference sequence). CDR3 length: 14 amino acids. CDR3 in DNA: TGTGCTAGCAGCTTAGGGGGAAACCAAGAGACCCAGTACTTC. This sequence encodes CASSLGGNQETQYF.

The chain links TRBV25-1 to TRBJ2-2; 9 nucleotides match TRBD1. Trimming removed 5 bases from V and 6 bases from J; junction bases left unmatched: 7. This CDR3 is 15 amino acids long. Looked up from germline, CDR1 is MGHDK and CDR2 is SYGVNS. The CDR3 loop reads CASSQQGALAGELFF. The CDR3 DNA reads TGTGCCAGCAGTCAACAGGGGGCGCTCGCCGGGGAGCTGTTTTTT.

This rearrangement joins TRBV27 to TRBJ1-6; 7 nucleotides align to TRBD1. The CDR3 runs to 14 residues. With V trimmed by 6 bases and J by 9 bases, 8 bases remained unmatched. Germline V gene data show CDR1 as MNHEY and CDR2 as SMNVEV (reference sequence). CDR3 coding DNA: TGTGCCAGCAGCTTTGACAGGGTGGGTTCACCCCTCCACTTT. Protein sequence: CASSFDRVGSPLHF.

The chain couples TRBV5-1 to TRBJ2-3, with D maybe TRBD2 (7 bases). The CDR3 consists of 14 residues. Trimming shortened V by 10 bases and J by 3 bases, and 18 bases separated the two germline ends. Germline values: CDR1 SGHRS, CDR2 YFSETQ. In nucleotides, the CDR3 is TGCGCCGGCTCCGAGGGGGGGCAGACAGATACGCAGTATTTT. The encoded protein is CAGSEGGQTDTQYF.

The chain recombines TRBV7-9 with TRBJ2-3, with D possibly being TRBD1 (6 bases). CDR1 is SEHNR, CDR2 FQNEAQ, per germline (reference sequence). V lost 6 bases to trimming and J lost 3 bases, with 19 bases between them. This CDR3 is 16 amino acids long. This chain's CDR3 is CASRPNRVGRTDTQYF. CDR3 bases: TGTGCCAGCAGGCCTAACAGGGTGGGTAGAACAGATACGCAGTATTTT. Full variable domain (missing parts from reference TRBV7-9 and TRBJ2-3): DTGVSQNPRHKITKRGQNVTFRCDPISEHNRLYWYRQTLGQGPEFLTYFQNEAQLEKSRLLSDRFSAERPKGSFSTLEIQRTEQGDSAMYLCASRPNRVGRTDTQYFGPGTRLTVL.

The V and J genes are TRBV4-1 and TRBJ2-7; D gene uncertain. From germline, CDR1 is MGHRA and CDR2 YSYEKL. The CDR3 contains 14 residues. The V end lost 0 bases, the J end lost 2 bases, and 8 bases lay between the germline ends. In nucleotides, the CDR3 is TGCGCCAGCAGCCAAGACCCGGGTACCTACGAGCAGTACTTC. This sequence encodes CASSQDPGTYEQYF.

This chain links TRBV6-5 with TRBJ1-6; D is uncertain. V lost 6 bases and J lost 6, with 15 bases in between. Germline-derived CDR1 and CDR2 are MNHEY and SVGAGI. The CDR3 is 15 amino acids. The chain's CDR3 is CASSRDAVLNSPLHF. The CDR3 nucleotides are TGTGCCAGCAGCCGTGACGCCGTACTTAATTCACCCCTCCACTTT.

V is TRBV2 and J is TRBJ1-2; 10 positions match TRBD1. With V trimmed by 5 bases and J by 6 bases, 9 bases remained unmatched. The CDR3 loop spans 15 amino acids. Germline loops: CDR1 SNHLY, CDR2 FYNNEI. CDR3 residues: CASSLEQTGGNGYTF. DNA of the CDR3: TGTGCCAGCAGTTTAGAACAGACAGGGGGCAATGGCTACACCTTC.

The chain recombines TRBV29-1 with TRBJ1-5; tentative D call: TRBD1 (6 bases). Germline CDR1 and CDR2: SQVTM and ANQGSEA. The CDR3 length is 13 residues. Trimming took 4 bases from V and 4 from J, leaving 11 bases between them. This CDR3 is CSVAAGENQPQHF. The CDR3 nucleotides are TGCAGCGTTGCAGCAGGGGAAAATCAGCCCCAGCATTTT.

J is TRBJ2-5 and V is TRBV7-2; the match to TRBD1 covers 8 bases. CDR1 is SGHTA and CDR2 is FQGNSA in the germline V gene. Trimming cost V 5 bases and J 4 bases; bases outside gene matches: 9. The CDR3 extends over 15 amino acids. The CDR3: CASSPGTGPSETQYF. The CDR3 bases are TGTGCCAGCAGCCCAGGGACAGGTCCATCAGAGACCCAGTACTTC.